The 3 T cell receptor beta chains reported below all come from one sample, sequenced in a study of PD-L1 blockade in urothelial cancer. TCRdb keeps only in-frame clones here, not all; method: immunoSEQ multiplex PCR. The table shows more than 30,000 clones, with around 89% occurring only once. The starting material was PBMCs, obtained around atezolizumab (anti-PD-L1) treatment. The receptors shown here come from a man in his fifties or sixties with urothelial cancer.

The rearrangement links TRBV9 to TRBJ1-6; TRBD1 agrees at 9 bases. CDR3 size: 15 residues. J lost 9 bases, V lost 0 bases, and 4 bases had no gene match. Germline loops: CDR1 SGDLS, CDR2 YYNGEE. The CDR3 is CASSVDRGRGSPLHF. CDR3 sequence (DNA): TGTGCCAGCAGCGTAGACAGGGGGCGAGGTTCACCCCTCCACTTT. Using reference TRBV9 and TRBJ1-6 for the parts outside the CDR3, the full variable domain is DSGVTQTPKHLITATGQRVTLRCSPRSGDLSVYWYQQSLDQGLQFLIQYYNGEERAKGNILERFSAQQFPDLHSELNLSSLELGDSALYFCASSVDRGRGSPLHFGNGTRLTVT.

The chain links TRBV5-1 to TRBJ2-7; TRBD2 matches 11 bases. From germline, CDR1 is SGHRS and CDR2 YFSETQ. This CDR3 comprises 16 residues. The trim removed 4 bases at V and 7 bases at J, leaving 13 bases unmatched. CDR3 in amino acids: CASSRLSGGASGEQYF. DNA of the CDR3: TGCGCCAGCAGCAGACTTAGCGGGGGGGCCTCGGGGGAGCAGTACTTC. Full variable domain (remainder filled in from reference TRBV5-1 and TRBJ2-7): KAGVTQTPRYLIKTRGQQVTLSCSPISGHRSVSWYQQTPGQGLQFLFEYFSETQRNKGNFPGRFSGRQFSNSRSEMNVSTLELGDSALYLCASSRLSGGASGEQYFGPGTRLTVT.

This chain links TRBV6-5 with TRBJ2-3; D is unresolved. Germline V gives CDR1 MNHEY, CDR2 SVGAGI. V lost 6 bases and J 0 bases, leaving 13 bases between the germline ends. The CDR3 loop spans 15 amino acids. Written as DNA, the CDR3 is TGTGCCAGCAGAACAGCTACCTCTAGCACAGATACGCAGTATTTT. This gives the protein CASRTATSSTDTQYF.